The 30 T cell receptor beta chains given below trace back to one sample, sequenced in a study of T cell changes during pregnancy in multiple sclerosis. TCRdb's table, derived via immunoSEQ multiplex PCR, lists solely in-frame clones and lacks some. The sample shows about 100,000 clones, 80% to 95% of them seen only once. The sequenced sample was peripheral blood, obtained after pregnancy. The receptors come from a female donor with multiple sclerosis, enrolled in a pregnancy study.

The CDR3 protein is CASSPGLAGSTDTQYF. CDR3 sequence (DNA): TGTGCCAGCTCACCTGGACTAGCGGGGAGTACAGATACGCAGTATTTT. V is TRBV18 and J is TRBJ2-3; 12 bases agree with TRBD2. Germline values: CDR1 KGHSH, CDR2 LQKENI. V shed 3 bases, J shed 3 bases, and the junction held 4 bases outside the gene matches. The CDR3 loop spans 16 amino acids.

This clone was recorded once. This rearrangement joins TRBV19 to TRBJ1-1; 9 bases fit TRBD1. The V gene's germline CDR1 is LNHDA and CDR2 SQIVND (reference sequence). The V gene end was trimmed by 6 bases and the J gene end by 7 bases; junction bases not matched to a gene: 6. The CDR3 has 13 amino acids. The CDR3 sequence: CASRGQGSNEAFF. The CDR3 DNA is TGTGCCAGTAGGGGACAGGGCAGTAATGAAGCTTTCTTT.

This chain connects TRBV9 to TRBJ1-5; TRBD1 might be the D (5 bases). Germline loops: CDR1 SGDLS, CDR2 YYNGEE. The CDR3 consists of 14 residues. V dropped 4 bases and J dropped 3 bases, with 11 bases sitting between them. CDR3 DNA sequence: TGTGCCAGCAGCCCCAGGGATGACAATCAGCCCCAGCATTTT. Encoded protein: CASSPRDDNQPQHF. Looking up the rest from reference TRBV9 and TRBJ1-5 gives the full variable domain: DSGVTQTPKHLITATGQRVTLRCSPRSGDLSVYWYQQSLDQGLQFLIQYYNGEERAKGNILERFSAQQFPDLHSELNLSSLELGDSALYFCASSPRDDNQPQHFGDGTRLSIL.

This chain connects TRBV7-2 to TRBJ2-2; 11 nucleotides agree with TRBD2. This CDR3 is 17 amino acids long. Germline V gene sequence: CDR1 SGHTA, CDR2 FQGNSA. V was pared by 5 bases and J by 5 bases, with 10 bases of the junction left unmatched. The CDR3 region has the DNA TGTGCCAGCAGCACGCCCCTACTAGCGGGAGTTACCGGGGAGCTGTTTTTT. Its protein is CASSTPLLAGVTGELFF. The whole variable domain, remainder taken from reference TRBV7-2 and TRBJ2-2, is GAGVSQSPSNKVTEKGKDVELRCDPISGHTALYWYRQSLGQGLEFLIYFQGNSAPDKSGLPSDRFSAERTGGSVSTLTIQRTQQEDSAVYLCASSTPLLAGVTGELFFGEGSRLTVL.

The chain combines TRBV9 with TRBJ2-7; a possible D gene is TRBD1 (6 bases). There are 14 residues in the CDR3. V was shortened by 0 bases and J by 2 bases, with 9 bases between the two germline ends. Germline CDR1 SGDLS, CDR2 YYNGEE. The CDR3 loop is CASSVAGAAYEQYF. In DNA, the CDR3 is TGTGCCAGCAGCGTAGCAGGGGCCGCCTACGAGCAGTACTTC.

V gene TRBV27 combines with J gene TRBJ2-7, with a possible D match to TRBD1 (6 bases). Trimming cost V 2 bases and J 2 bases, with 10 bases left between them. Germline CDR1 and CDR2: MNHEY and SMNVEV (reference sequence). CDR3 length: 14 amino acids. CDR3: CASSLGQPTYEQYF. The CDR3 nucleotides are TGTGCCAGCAGTTTAGGACAGCCGACCTACGAGCAGTACTTC.

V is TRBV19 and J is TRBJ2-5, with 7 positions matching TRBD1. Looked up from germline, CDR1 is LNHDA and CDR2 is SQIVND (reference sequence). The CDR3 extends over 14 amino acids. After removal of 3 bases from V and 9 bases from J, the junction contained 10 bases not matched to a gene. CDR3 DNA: TGTGCCAGTAGTATCCGGGACAGCGTGGAGGCCCAGTACTTC. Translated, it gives CASSIRDSVEAQYF.

CDR3 nucleotides: TGTGCCAGCAGCTTGAGGGGGCGAGAGACCCAGTACTTC. Its translation is CASSLRGRETQYF. The J gene is TRBJ2-5, the V gene TRBV5-6; TRBD1 matches 7 bases. The CDR3 covers 13 residues. The V gene end was trimmed by 1 base and the J gene end by 4 bases; junction bases not matched to a gene: 1. Germline V gene data show CDR1 as SGHDT and CDR2 as YYEEEE.

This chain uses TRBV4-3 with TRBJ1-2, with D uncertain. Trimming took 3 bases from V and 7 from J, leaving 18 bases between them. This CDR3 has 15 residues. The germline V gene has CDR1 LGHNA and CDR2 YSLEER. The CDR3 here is CASSQTRGSESGYTF. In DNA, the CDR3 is TGCGCCAGCAGCCAGACAAGAGGGTCAGAGAGTGGCTACACCTTC.

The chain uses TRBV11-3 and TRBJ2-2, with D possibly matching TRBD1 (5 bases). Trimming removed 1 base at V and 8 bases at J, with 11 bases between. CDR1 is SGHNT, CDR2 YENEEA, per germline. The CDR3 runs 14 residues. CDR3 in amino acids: CASSLAAGSGELFF. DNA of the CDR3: TGTGCCAGCAGCTTAGCGGCAGGGTCTGGGGAGCTGTTTTTT.

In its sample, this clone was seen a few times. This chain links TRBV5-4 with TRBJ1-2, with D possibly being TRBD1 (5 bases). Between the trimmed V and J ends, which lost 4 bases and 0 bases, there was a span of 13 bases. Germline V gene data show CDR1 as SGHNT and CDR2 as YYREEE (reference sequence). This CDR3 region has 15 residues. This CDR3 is CASSKPGEANYGYTF. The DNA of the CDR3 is TGTGCCAGCAGCAAGCCGGGGGAAGCTAACTATGGCTACACCTTC.

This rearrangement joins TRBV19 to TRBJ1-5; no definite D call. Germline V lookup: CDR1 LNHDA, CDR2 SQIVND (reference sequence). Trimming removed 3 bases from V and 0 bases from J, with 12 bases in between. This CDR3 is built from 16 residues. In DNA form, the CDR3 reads TGTGCCAGTAGTATTTTGACTGCCCCTAGCAATCAGCCCCAGCATTTT. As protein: CASSILTAPSNQPQHF.

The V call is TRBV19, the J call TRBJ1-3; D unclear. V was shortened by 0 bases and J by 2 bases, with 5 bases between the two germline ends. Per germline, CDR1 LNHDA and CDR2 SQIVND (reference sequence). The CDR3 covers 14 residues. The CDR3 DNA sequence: TGTGCCAGTAGTATAGATCCAGCTGGAAACACCATATATTTT. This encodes CASSIDPAGNTIYF.

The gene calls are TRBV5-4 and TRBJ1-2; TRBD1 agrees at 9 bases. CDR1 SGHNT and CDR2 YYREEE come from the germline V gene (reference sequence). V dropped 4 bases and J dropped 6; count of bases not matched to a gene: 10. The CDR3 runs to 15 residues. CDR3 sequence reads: CASSRTTGTGHGYTF. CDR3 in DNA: TGTGCCAGCAGCCGGACCACCGGGACAGGGCATGGCTACACCTTC. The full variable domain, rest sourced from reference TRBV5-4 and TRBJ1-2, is ETGVTQSPTHLIKTRGQQVTLRCSSQSGHNTVSWYQQALGQGPQFIFQYYREEENGRGNFPPRFSGLQFPNYSSELNVNALELDDSALYLCASSRTTGTGHGYTFGSGTRLTVV.

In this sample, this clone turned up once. The CDR3 loop is CASSHRLAGESVGEQFF. The CDR3 DNA reads TGTGCCAGCAGCCATCGACTAGCGGGAGAGTCCGTGGGTGAGCAGTTCTTC. J is TRBJ2-1 and V is TRBV4-2, with 12 bases matching TRBD2. The trim removed 3 bases at V and 9 bases at J, leaving 12 bases unmatched. The length of the CDR3 is 17 residues. Per germline, CDR1 LGHNA and CDR2 YNFKEQ.

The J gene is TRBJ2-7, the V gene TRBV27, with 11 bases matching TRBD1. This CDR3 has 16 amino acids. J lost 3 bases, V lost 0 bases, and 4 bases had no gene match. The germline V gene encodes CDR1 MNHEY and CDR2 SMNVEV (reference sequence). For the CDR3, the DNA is TGTGCCAGCAGTTTATCCCCCGGGACAGGGGGCTACGAGCAGTACTTC. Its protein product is CASSLSPGTGGYEQYF.

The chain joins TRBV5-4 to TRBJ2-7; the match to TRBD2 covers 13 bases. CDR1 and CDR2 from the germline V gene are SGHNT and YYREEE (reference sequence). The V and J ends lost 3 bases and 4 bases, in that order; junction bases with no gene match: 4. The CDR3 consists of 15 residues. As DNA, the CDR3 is TGTGCCAGCAGCTCAGGACTAGCGGGAGTTTACGAGCAGTACTTC. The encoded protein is CASSSGLAGVYEQYF.

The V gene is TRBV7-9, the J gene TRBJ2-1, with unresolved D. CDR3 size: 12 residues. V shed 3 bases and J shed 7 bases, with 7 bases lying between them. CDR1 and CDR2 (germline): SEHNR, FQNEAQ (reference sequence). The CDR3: CASSFSMNEQFF. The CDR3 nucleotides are TGTGCCAGCAGCTTTAGCATGAATGAGCAGTTCTTC.

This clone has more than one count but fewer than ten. The CDR3 coding sequence is TGTGCCAGTAGTGCTCGACAACTCCAAGAGACCCAGTACTTC. Translation gives CASSARQLQETQYF. The chain uses TRBV19 and TRBJ2-5; D remains unclear. Germline V lookup: CDR1 LNHDA, CDR2 SQIVND (reference sequence). Trimming took off 5 bases at V and 1 base at J, with 11 bases between the two ends. This CDR3 region has 14 residues.

CDR3 in amino acids: CASSVGDSFSYEQYF. Here the CDR3 DNA reads TGTGCCAGCAGCGTAGGGGACAGTTTTTCCTACGAGCAGTACTTC. The chain couples TRBV9 to TRBJ2-7; the match to TRBD1 covers 7 bases. CDR3 length: 15 amino acids. J was trimmed by 1 base and V by 0 bases; bases with no gene match: 4. Germline-derived CDR1 and CDR2 are SGDLS and YYNGEE.

The DNA for the CDR3 is TGCGCCAGCAGCTTGTCTGGGGAGGATAATCAGCCCCAGCATTTT. It encodes CASSLSGEDNQPQHF. This chain uses TRBV5-1 with TRBJ1-5; D unclear. CDR1 is SGHRS, CDR2 YFSETQ, per germline. The CDR3 contains 15 residues. The V end lost 1 base, the J end lost 4 bases, and 12 bases lay between the germline ends.

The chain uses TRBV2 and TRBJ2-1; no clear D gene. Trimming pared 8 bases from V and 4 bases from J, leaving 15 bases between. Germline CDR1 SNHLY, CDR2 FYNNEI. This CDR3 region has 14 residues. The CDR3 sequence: CASRPPAAYNEQFF. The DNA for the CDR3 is TGTGCCAGCCGACCCCCCGCGGCGTACAATGAGCAGTTCTTC.

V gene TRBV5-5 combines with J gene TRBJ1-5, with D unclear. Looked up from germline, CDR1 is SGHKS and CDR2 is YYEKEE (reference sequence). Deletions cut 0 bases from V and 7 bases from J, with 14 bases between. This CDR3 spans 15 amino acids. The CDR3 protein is CASSLAVGVGQPQHF. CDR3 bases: TGTGCCAGCAGCTTGGCCGTCGGGGTCGGGCAGCCCCAGCATTTT.

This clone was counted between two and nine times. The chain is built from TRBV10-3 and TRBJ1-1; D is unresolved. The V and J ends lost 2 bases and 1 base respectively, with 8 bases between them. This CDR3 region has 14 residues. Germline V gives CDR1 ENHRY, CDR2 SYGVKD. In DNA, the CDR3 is TGTGCCATCAGTGAGGTCCGGGAGAACACTGAAGCTTTCTTT. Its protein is CAISEVRENTEAFF.

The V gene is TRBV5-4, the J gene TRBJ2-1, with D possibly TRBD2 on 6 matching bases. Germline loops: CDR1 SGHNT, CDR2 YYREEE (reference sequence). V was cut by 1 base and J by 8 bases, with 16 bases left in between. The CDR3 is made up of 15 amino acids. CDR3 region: CASSLQGRLDDEQFF. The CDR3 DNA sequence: TGTGCCAGCAGCTTGCAAGGGCGACTAGACGATGAGCAGTTCTTC. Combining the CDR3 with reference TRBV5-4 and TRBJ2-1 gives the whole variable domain ETGVTQSPTHLIKTRGQQVTLRCSSQSGHNTVSWYQQALGQGPQFIFQYYREEENGRGNFPPRFSGLQFPNYSSELNVNALELDDSALYLCASSLQGRLDDEQFFGPGTRLTVL.

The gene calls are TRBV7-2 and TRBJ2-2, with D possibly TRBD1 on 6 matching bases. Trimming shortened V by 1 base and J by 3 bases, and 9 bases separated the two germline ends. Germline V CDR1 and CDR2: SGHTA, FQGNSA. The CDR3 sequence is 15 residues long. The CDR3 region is CASSLGGRDTGELFF. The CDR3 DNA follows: TGTGCCAGCAGCTTAGGGGGGCGCGACACCGGGGAGCTGTTTTTT.

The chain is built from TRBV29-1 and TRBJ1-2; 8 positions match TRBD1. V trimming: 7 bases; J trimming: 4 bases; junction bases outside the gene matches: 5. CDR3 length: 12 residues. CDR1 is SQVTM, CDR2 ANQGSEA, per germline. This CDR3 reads CSAPTGGYGYTF. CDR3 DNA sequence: TGCAGCGCCCCCACAGGGGGCTATGGCTACACCTTC.

The CDR3 coding sequence is TGTGCCAGCAGCCGACCTAGCTACGAGCAGTACTTC. It encodes CASSRPSYEQYF. The chain employs TRBV5-6 and TRBJ2-7, with D unresolved. Trimming took off 4 bases at V and 3 bases at J, with 8 bases between the two ends. The CDR3 covers 12 residues. CDR1 SGHDT and CDR2 YYEEEE come from the germline V gene.

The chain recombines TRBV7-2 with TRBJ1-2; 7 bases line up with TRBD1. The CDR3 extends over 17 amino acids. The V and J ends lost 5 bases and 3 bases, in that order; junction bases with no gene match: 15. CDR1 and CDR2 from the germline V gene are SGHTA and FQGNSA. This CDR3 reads CASSPRGSMGQYYGYTF. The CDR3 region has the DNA TGTGCCAGCAGCCCTAGGGGTTCTATGGGACAGTACTATGGCTACACCTTC. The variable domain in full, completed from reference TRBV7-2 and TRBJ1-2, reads GAGVSQSPSNKVTEKGKDVELRCDPISGHTALYWYRQSLGQGLEFLIYFQGNSAPDKSGLPSDRFSAERTGGSVSTLTIQRTQQEDSAVYLCASSPRGSMGQYYGYTFGSGTRLTVV.

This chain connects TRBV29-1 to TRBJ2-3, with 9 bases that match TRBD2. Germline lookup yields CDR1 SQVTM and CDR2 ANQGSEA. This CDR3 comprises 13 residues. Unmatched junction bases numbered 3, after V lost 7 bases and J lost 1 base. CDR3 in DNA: TGCAGCGCCAGGACTAGCGGCACAGATACGCAGTATTTT. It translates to CSARTSGTDTQYF.